This T cell receptor beta chain was sequenced during a study of glioma-infiltrating T cells. For the study at large: WHO grade II oligodendrogliomas or astrocytomas, plus non-recurrent WHO grade IV glioblastomas, were sampled. Glioma patients had dexamethasone for six or fewer days before surgery. Study-wide findings and caveats: Non-neoplastic patients had below-expected tissue-blood divergence, while all gliomas exceeded expectation.

Germline V gene data show CDR1 as MDHEN and CDR2 as SYDVKM. CDR3 length: 13 amino acids. TCR alpha and beta CDR3 regions were amplified from RNA using iRepertoire nested multiplex PCR. One-step reverse transcription and amplification started from roughly 100-400 ng of tissue mRNA or PBMC total RNA. In TCRdb, the multiplex PCR reads were re-called with MiXCR into one record per CDR3 protein. The sample contains a few hundred thousand distinct CDR3 sequences, around 38% of which appear only once. The sample holds one count of this clonotype. The antigen remains unidentified. One end of the junction fails to match germline, which may point to a read error.

Source material: glioma tissue, nonneoplastic brain tissue, or PBMCs (not recorded which). This receptor was identified in a human donor with low-grade glioma or glioblastoma, undergoing nonglioma brain surgery, or in good health (not recorded which). The V gene is TRBV28, the J gene TRBJ2-3; a possible D gene is TRBD2 (5 bases). CDR3 in amino acids: CASGSGLTVTQYF. CDR3 DNA sequence: TGTGCCAGCGGGAGCGGACTTACAGTTACGCAGTATTTT.